The 21 T cell receptor beta chains below were found in one sample sequenced in a study of regulatory T cells in long-lasting Graves disease. Investigators prepared the TCR beta libraries by applying iRepertoire HTBI primers and Arm-PCR of CDR3 regions. One entry per CDR3 protein results from TCRdb running MiXCR on the multiplex PCR reads. The sample comprises about 620,000 distinct CDR3 sequences, less than 20% of which are singletons, and more than 15% rests with the top ten. The time point was: newly diagnosed GD, antithyroid drugs for less than 3 months. The authors made the TCR library using RNA they extracted from PBMCs. A further study also used this sample, focusing on T cells in Graves' hyperthyroidism and ophthalmopathy.

The source material was peripheral blood mononuclear cells (PBMCs), sampled at new diagnosis, from a patient treated with antithyroid drugs. These receptors all stem from a woman aged 25 to 39 with Graves disease.

Ten or more counts support this clonotype. The chain recombines TRBV2 with TRBJ2-5; perhaps TRBD2 as D (6 bases). The CDR3 runs to 16 residues. V lost 1 base to trimming and J lost 4 bases, with 16 bases between them. In germline, CDR1 is SNHLY, CDR2 FYNNEI. This chain's CDR3 is CASSEDGGFTGETQYF. The CDR3 DNA reads TGTGCCAGCAGTGAAGACGGGGGTTTCACGGGAGAGACCCAGTACTTC.

This clonotype has more than one count but fewer than ten. V usage is TRBV24-1 and J usage is TRBJ1-4; D is possibly TRBD1 (5 bases). Trimming left V 10 bases short and J 0 bases short, with 29 bases between. The V gene's germline CDR1 is KGHDR and CDR2 SFDVKD. This CDR3 contains 20 residues. As DNA, the CDR3 is TGTGCCACGAGAGTCTGTCGAGGGGCACCGGGCGTGCCAACTAATGAAAAACTGTTTTTT. It encodes CATRVCRGAPGVPTNEKLFF.

This clonotype was seen many times. CDR3 nucleotides: TGTGCCACCAGCAGAGATCTTGGATCCTACGAGCAGTACTTC. Translating gives CATSRDLGSYEQYF. The chain has TRBV15 and TRBJ2-7; no definite D call. The ends were cut back, 0 bases at V and 1 base at J, with 7 bases in the middle. This CDR3 is built from 14 residues. The germline V gene encodes CDR1 LNHNV and CDR2 YYDKDF (reference sequence).

This clonotype showed up just a few times. The chain links TRBV9 to TRBJ1-2, with 7 bases lining up with TRBD1. V shed 3 bases, J shed 2 bases, and the junction held 16 bases outside the gene matches. The V gene's germline CDR1 is SGDLS and CDR2 YYNGEE. The length of the CDR3 is 18 residues. Here the CDR3 DNA reads TGTGCCAGCAGCGCCGGATTGACCCACAGGGGATCCAACTATGGCTACACCTTC. It encodes CASSAGLTHRGSNYGYTF.

The chain combines TRBV18 with TRBJ1-2; TRBD1 is a possible D gene (6 bases). CDR3 length: 15 residues. Germline V lookup: CDR1 KGHSH, CDR2 LQKENI. The V and J ends lost 1 base and 3 bases respectively, with 12 bases between them. CDR3 in DNA: TGTGCCAGCTCACCACGGTTCAGGGGCGACTATGGCTACACCTTC. Encoded protein: CASSPRFRGDYGYTF.

This clonotype was recorded at least ten times. V is TRBV28 and J is TRBJ1-4; 9 bases are shared with TRBD1. The junction had 6 bases not matched to a gene; V was cut back by 4 bases and J by 6 bases. Germline V lookup: CDR1 MDHEN, CDR2 SYDVKM. The CDR3 has 15 residues. CDR3 coding DNA: TGTGCCAGCAGTTCCGCGGGACAGGGTGATGAAAAACTGTTTTTT. It translates to CASSSAGQGDEKLFF.

In its sample, this clonotype was seen a few times. This rearrangement joins TRBV24-1 to TRBJ2-3; the match to TRBD1 covers 10 bases. With 3 bases clipped from V and 5 bases from J, the junction kept 7 bases outside the gene matches. Germline values: CDR1 KGHDR, CDR2 SFDVKD. The CDR3 consists of 16 residues. The CDR3 region has the DNA TGTGCCACCAGTGATAGTGGACAGGGGGTTGTAGATACGCAGTATTTT. Protein: CATSDSGQGVVDTQYF.

This clonotype was seen more than once but under ten times. The CDR3 bases are TGTGCCACCAGTGATTCCCGAACGACCCAATACAGCTCCTACAATGAGCAGTTCTTC. Translating it yields CATSDSRTTQYSSYNEQFF. The rearrangement links TRBV24-1 to TRBJ2-1, with D uncertain. This CDR3 has 19 amino acids. The germline V gene encodes CDR1 KGHDR and CDR2 SFDVKD. Between the trimmed V and J ends, which lost 2 bases and 0 bases, there was a span of 19 bases.

This clonotype was observed at least ten times. The chain recombines TRBV30 with TRBJ1-1; perhaps TRBD1 as D (5 bases). This CDR3 has 12 amino acids. CDR1 is GTSNPN and CDR2 is SVGIG in the germline V gene (reference sequence). The V gene lost 2 bases and the J gene lost 10 bases, with 14 bases spanning the gap. CDR3 in DNA: TGTGCCTGGAGTAAGGGGCTTTCGGTAGCTTTCTTT. Translated: CAWSKGLSVAFF.

This clonotype showed up many times. The chain combines TRBV20-1 with TRBJ1-1; no clear D gene. Per the germline V gene, CDR1 is DFQATT and CDR2 is SNEGSKA (reference sequence). The V gene lost 6 bases and the J gene lost 6 bases, with 11 bases spanning the gap. The CDR3 contains 11 residues. Here the CDR3 reads CSAPSYPEAFF. The CDR3 nucleotides are TGCAGTGCCCCATCTTATCCTGAAGCTTTCTTT.

The chain joins TRBV9 to TRBJ2-1; 16 bases are shared with TRBD2. The CDR3 length is 18 residues. The germline CDR1 and CDR2 sequences are SGDLS and YYNGEE. The ends lost 0 bases at V and 8 bases at J; junction bases unmatched: 8. The CDR3 nucleotides read TGTGCCAGCAGCGTAGAGGGGGGGGGGACTAGCGGGAGGGATGAGCAGTTCTTC. The encoded protein is CASSVEGGGTSGRDEQFF.

CDR3 in amino acids: CASSPLNKTNTEAFF. The CDR3 coding sequence is TGTGCCAGCAGCCCCCTGAACAAAACGAACACTGAAGCTTTCTTT. The J gene is TRBJ1-1, the V gene TRBV7-9, with D hard to call. Germline CDR1 and CDR2: SEHNR and FQNEAQ (reference sequence). Between the trimmed V and J ends, which lost 5 bases and 1 base, there was a span of 14 bases. The CDR3 extends over 15 amino acids.

This clonotype appeared many times. V gene TRBV2 combines with J gene TRBJ1-5; TRBD1 is a possible D gene (5 bases). V dropped 5 bases and J dropped 0 bases, with 14 bases sitting between them. CDR3 length equals 16 residues. The germline V gene encodes CDR1 SNHLY and CDR2 FYNNEI. CDR3 sequence reads: CASSQTVGGSNQPQHF. In nucleotides, the CDR3 is TGTGCCAGCAGTCAGACCGTGGGGGGTAGCAATCAGCCCCAGCATTTT.

The chain couples TRBV5-5 to TRBJ2-7; 10 bases align to TRBD1. The CDR3 runs 15 residues. CDR1 is SGHKS and CDR2 is YYEKEE in the germline V gene (reference sequence). Unmatched junction bases numbered 9, after V lost 3 bases and J lost 6 bases. The CDR3: CASSYRGQGMGEQYF. The CDR3 DNA reads as TGTGCCAGCAGCTATCGGGGACAGGGGATGGGCGAGCAGTACTTC.

This clonotype has more than one count but fewer than ten. The chain combines TRBV28 with TRBJ1-4; TRBD1 might be the D (6 bases). The CDR3 extends over 15 amino acids. Looked up from germline, CDR1 is MDHEN and CDR2 is SYDVKM. Trimming removed 5 bases at V and 3 bases at J, with 13 bases between. CDR3 bases: TGTGCCAGCAGTCCAAACAGGGTTTCTAATGAAAAACTGTTTTTT. Protein: CASSPNRVSNEKLFF.

The chain links TRBV3-1 to TRBJ2-2, with a possible D match to TRBD2 (5 bases). The germline gives CDR1 LGHDT, CDR2 YNNKEL (reference sequence). CDR3 length: 15 residues. V shed 2 bases and J shed 6 bases, with 13 bases lying between them. The DNA for the CDR3 is TGTGCCAGCAGCCAACTAGCTAAGGGCGCCGGGGAGCTGTTTTTT. As protein: CASSQLAKGAGELFF.

The table lists this clonotype with many counts. The chain recombines TRBV20-1 with TRBJ1-5; D gene unclear. The ends were cut back, 2 bases at V and 2 bases at J, with 7 bases in the middle. This CDR3 region has 13 residues. The V gene's germline CDR1 is DFQATT and CDR2 SNEGSKA (reference sequence). This chain's CDR3 is CSARLAGNQPQHF. DNA of the CDR3: TGCAGTGCTAGACTGGCAGGCAATCAGCCCCAGCATTTT.

This clonotype was seen at least ten times. This chain joins TRBV2 and TRBJ1-5, with D possibly being TRBD1 (6 bases). The CDR3 spans 16 residues. Germline V lookup: CDR1 SNHLY, CDR2 FYNNEI. V shed 6 bases and J shed 2 bases, with 17 bases lying between them. CDR3 bases: TGTGCCAGCAGACCCAAAAACAGGGACGGCAATCAGCCCCAGCATTTT. Amino acids: CASRPKNRDGNQPQHF.

This rearrangement joins TRBV7-2 to TRBJ2-2, with 8 bases fitting TRBD2. The CDR3 is 15 amino acids. Germline V gives CDR1 SGHTA, CDR2 FQGNSA. The V segment lost 4 bases and the J segment 5 bases; nucleotides outside the gene matches: 6. CDR3 sequence (DNA): TGTGCCAGCAGCTCTGATAGCGGGATAACCGGGGAGCTGTTTTTT. Its translation: CASSSDSGITGELFF.

This clonotype was picked up many times. The chain combines TRBV7-8 with TRBJ1-5, with D possibly matching TRBD1 (5 bases). The CDR3 length is 13 residues. The germline V gene encodes CDR1 SGHVS and CDR2 FQNEAQ. V was clipped by 5 bases and J by 4 bases, with 9 bases between them. This CDR3 is CASSRRGNQPQHF. Here the CDR3 DNA reads TGTGCCAGCAGCCGGCGGGGGAATCAGCCCCAGCATTTT.

This clonotype has at least ten counts. V usage is TRBV7-9 and J usage is TRBJ2-7; 8 bases are a match to TRBD2. CDR1 and CDR2 (germline): SEHNR, FQNEAQ (reference sequence). CDR3 length: 16 amino acids. V shed 2 bases and J 6 bases; nucleotides not matched to a gene: 12. The CDR3, as DNA: TGTGCCAGCAGCTTATCATCGGGACTAGTGTCGCTCGAGCAGTACTTC. It translates to CASSLSSGLVSLEQYF.